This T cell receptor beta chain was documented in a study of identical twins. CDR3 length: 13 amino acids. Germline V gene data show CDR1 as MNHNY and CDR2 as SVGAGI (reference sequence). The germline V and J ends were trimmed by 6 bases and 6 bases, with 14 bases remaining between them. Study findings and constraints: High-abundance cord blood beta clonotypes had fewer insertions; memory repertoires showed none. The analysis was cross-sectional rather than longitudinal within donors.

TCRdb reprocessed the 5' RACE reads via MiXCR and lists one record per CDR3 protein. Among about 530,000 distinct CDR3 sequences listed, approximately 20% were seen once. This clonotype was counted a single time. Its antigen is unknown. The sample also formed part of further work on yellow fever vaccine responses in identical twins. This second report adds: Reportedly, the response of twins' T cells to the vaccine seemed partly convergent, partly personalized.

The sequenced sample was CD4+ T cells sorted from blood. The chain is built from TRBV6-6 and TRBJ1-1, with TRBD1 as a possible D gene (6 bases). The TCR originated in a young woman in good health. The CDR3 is CASSLPGVPEAFF. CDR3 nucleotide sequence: TGTGCCAGCAGCCTTCCAGGGGTCCCTGAAGCTTTCTTT.